These T cell receptor beta chains were read from a single sample in a study of T cells in Graves' hyperthyroidism and ophthalmopathy. MiXCR, applied by TCRdb to the multiplex PCR reads, yields one record per CDR3 protein. The sample has approximately 530,000 distinct CDR3 sequences, 20% seen once; the top ten hold approximately 48%. Sample: blood. Every receptor here comes from a man aged 40-50 years with Graves' ophthalmopathy. Both conserved end residues are part of each CDR3. Each record gives: V gene, D gene, J gene, clone size, CDR3 DNA, CDR3 protein. A D gene is named only where the DNA matches it firmly. Size values are once, few and many counts, or a class for expanded clones, and some rows have none.

V: TRBV6-2/TRBV6-3
D: NA
J: TRBJ1-1
size: many
DNA: TGTGCCAGCAGTTACTCGGGGAGGACTGAAGCTTTCTTT
CDR3: CASSYSGRTEAFF

V: TRBV7-9
D: TRBD1
J: TRBJ2-3
size: many
DNA: TGTGCCAGCACCCGGGACAGAAGCACAGATACGCAGTATTTT
CDR3: CASTRDRSTDTQYF

V: TRBV27
D: NA
J: TRBJ2-7
size: many
DNA: TGTGCCAGCAGTCTCCGGGAGACCTCCTACGAGCAGTACTTC
CDR3: CASSLRETSYEQYF

V: TRBV10-3
D: NA
J: TRBJ2-1
size: NA
DNA: TGTGCCTCCTCCTCCCGGAACCACCGACTACTTATCAACAATGAGCAGTTCTTC
CDR3: CASSSRNHRLLINNEQFF

V: TRBV6-1
D: NA
J: TRBJ1-3
size: NA
DNA: TGTGCCAGCACCCCACCAGGGAGGGCCCTTTCTTCTGGAAACACCATATATTTT
CDR3: CASTPPGRALSSGNTIYF

V: TRBV3-1
D: TRBD2
J: TRBJ2-3
size: NA
DNA: TGTGCCAGCAGCCCACGACTAGCGGAACTCACAGATACGCAGTATTTT
CDR3: CASSPRLAELTDTQYF

V: TRBV12-3/TRBV12-4
D: NA
J: TRBJ2-3
size: many
DNA: TGTGCCAGCAGTCCTGGGACTCGCACCCGCACAGATACGCAGTATTTT
CDR3: CASSPGTRTRTDTQYF

V: TRBV12-3/TRBV12-4
D: TRBD2
J: TRBJ2-1
size: NA
DNA: TGTGCCAGCAGTTTAGACCGTTTAGCGGGGGTTAACAATGAGCAGTTCTTC
CDR3: CASSLDRLAGVNNEQFF

V: TRBV5-1
D: TRBD2
J: TRBJ2-1
size: NA
DNA: TGCGCCAGCAGCTTGGGACCTACTAGCGGGGGGCTCCTCTACAATGAGCAGTTCTTC
CDR3: CASSLGPTSGGLLYNEQFF

V: TRBV5-1
D: TRBD1
J: TRBJ2-5
size: NA
DNA: TGCGCCAGCAGCTTGGAACTCGTTGACAGGGCGACCCAGTACTTC
CDR3: CASSLELVDRATQYF

V: TRBV6-1
D: NA
J: TRBJ2-1
size: few
DNA: TGTGCCAGTCGTGAGGGGCGGTCCTACAATGAGCAGTTCTTC
CDR3: CASREGRSYNEQFF

V: TRBV7-8
D: TRBD2
J: TRBJ2-7
size: many
DNA: TGTGCCAGCAGCTGGGAAGTAGCGGGATCGTACGAGCAGTACTTC
CDR3: CASSWEVAGSYEQYF

V: TRBV30
D: NA
J: TRBJ2-7
size: NA
DNA: TGTGCCTGGAGCCCCGGAAGGGGGGACACCTACGAGCAGTACTTC
CDR3: CAWSPGRGDTYEQYF

V: TRBV28
D: NA
J: TRBJ2-7
size: many
DNA: TGTGCCAGCACCTCAATGGCTCAGGGGATGACCTACGAGCAGTACTTC
CDR3: CASTSMAQGMTYEQYF

V: TRBV27
D: NA
J: TRBJ1-4
size: NA
DNA: TGTGCCAGCGGAGGGCCCCGGGGGCCTAATGAAAAACTGTTTTTT
CDR3: CASGGPRGPNEKLFF

V: TRBV20-1
D: TRBD2
J: TRBJ2-3
size: once
DNA: TGCAGTGCTAGAGATGTGTCGCGGGGGGGCACTGCAGATACGCAGTATTTT
CDR3: CSARDVSRGGTADTQYF

V: TRBV20-1
D: NA
J: TRBJ1-6
size: NA
DNA: TGCAGTGCTAGTTTAGGGGCCTCAGTTTCACCCCTCCACTTT
CDR3: CSASLGASVSPLHF

V: TRBV12-3/TRBV12-4
D: TRBD2
J: TRBJ2-1
size: many
DNA: TGTGCCAGCGGGGTGGGGGGGGGGAAAAATGAGCAGTTCTTC
CDR3: CASGVGGGKNEQFF

V: TRBV20-1
D: TRBD2
J: TRBJ2-7
size: many
DNA: TGCAGTGCTAGAGACGGACTAGCGGGAGAGTACGAGCAGTACTTC
CDR3: CSARDGLAGEYEQYF

V: TRBV30
D: NA
J: TRBJ2-7
size: NA
DNA: TGTGCCTGGAGTCTAAGCGGATACGAGCAGTACTTC
CDR3: CAWSLSGYEQYF

V: TRBV3-1
D: NA
J: TRBJ1-3
size: NA
DNA: TGTGCCAGCAGCCCCCTGGGAGAAACTTTCGGAAACACCATATATTTT
CDR3: CASSPLGETFGNTIYF

V: TRBV6-1
D: TRBD1
J: TRBJ1-2
size: NA
DNA: TGTGCCAGCGCTGCCGGGACAGGGAACTATGGCTACACCTTC
CDR3: CASAAGTGNYGYTF

V: TRBV20-1
D: NA
J: TRBJ2-3
size: many
DNA: TGCAGTGCTAGAGATCAGGGGGTAGGAGGGGATACGCAGTATTTT
CDR3: CSARDQGVGGDTQYF

V: TRBV28
D: TRBD1
J: TRBJ1-5
size: NA
DNA: TGTGCCACCAACACAGGGGTTGAGAGGACCCAGCATTTT
CDR3: CATNTGVERTQHF

V: TRBV12-3/TRBV12-4
D: NA
J: TRBJ1-1
size: few
DNA: TGTGCCAGCAGTTTGTTTCCGAACACTGAAGCTTTCTTT
CDR3: CASSLFPNTEAFF

V: TRBV6-1
D: TRBD1
J: TRBJ2-2
size: NA
DNA: TGTGCCAGCGGGGCCGGGACAGGGCGGCCCGGGGAGCTGTTTTTT
CDR3: CASGAGTGRPGELFF